These 2 T cell receptor beta chains originate from one sample sequenced in a study of CD8 T cells in ankylosing spondylitis. TCRdb re-called the 5' RACE reads with MiXCR, one entry per CDR3 protein. The table has a few hundred thousand distinct CDR3 sequences, approximately 11% seen once. Sequences were obtained from blood, either unsorted or a sorted T cell fraction (not recorded which). Receptors were obtained from a male donor with ankylosing spondylitis or in good health (not recorded which).

As to this clonotype: A much bigger clone sits one base away, suggesting this may be a read error. This sequence joins TRBV12-3 or TRBV12-4 and TRBJ2-3; perhaps TRBD2 as D (6 bases). Trimming cost V 7 bases and J 8 bases, with 22 bases left between them. This CDR3 contains 15 residues. The CDR3 DNA reads TGTGCCAGCAACGCGACTAGTCTCTCTGCGGGTACGCAGTATTTT. Encoded protein: CASNATSLSAGTQYF.

This clonotype was observed many times. The chain uses TRBV12-3 or TRBV12-4 and TRBJ2-5; TRBD2 matches at 7 bases. The trim removed 7 bases at V and 5 bases at J, leaving 7 bases unmatched. This CDR3 spans 13 amino acids. The CDR3, as DNA: TGTGCCAGCAACCTGGGGGGGATGGAGACCCAGTACTTC. It yields the protein CASNLGGMETQYF.